The 18 T cell receptor beta chains reported below all come from one sample, sequenced in a study of tumor and adjacent non-tumor tissue in lung cancer. RNA was extracted from bulk tissue without any cell sorting. Three rounds of nested PCR, following a modified ARM-PCR protocol, produced the TCRbeta library. TCRdb re-called the multiplex PCR reads with MiXCR, one entry per CDR3 protein. The sample carries approximately 75,000 distinct CDR3 sequences, roughly 73% recorded once. Sequenced material: lung tumor tissue. The receptors shown here come from a woman aged 45-65 years with non-small cell lung cancer.

As concerns this clonotype: The junction differs from germline at one of its ends, possibly a read error. The genes are TRBV6-1 and TRBJ2-7; TRBD2 is a possible D gene (7 bases). CDR3 length: 16 amino acids. CDR1 and CDR2 from the germline V gene are MNHNS and SASEGT. The CDR3 is CVSSDDGRGGSYEHYF. CDR3 coding DNA: TGTGTCAGCAGTGATGATGGGAGGGGGGGGTCCTACGAGCACTACTTC.

Concerning this clonotype itself: A read error may explain this, as a much larger clone is one base away. V gene TRBV20-1 combines with J gene TRBJ1-2, with D unresolved. The germline V and J ends were trimmed by 2 bases and 6 bases, with 13 bases remaining between them. Germline V gives CDR1 DFQATT, CDR2 SNEGSKA (reference sequence). The CDR3 length is 13 residues. CDR3 DNA: TGCAGTGCTAGATCCCCAGAACACAATGGCTACACCTTC. As protein: CSARSPEHNGYTF.

The sample holds a few counts of this clonotype. The conserved closing phenylalanine or tryptophan is absent in this CDR3, likely reflecting a read error. The chain uses TRBV29-1 and TRBJ2-7, with D possibly called TRBD1 or TRBD2 (6 bases each). The V end lost 7 bases, the J end lost 7 bases, and 23 bases lay between the germline ends. Germline V gene lookup returns CDR1 SQVTM and CDR2 ANQGSEA. The CDR3 runs to 14 residues. The chain's CDR3 is CSALRGQDSGEQYL. The CDR3 coding sequence is TGCAGCGCCCTCCGGGGGCAGGACTCCGGTGAGCAGTACTTA.

Comments on this clonotype: A much larger clone lies a single base off, so this may be a read error. The chain employs TRBV5-1 and TRBJ2-3; 7 positions agree with TRBD2. CDR1 and CDR2 (germline): SGHRS, YFSETQ. V trimming: 1 base; J trimming: 3 bases; junction bases outside the gene matches: 5. The CDR3 runs 15 residues. CDR3 residues: CASSLMERGTDTQYF. The CDR3 DNA is TGCGCCAGCAGCTTGATGGAGCGGGGAACAGATACGCAGTATTTT. Looking up the rest from reference TRBV5-1 and TRBJ2-3 gives the full variable domain: KAGVTQTPRYLIKTRGQQVTLSCSPISGHRSVSWYQQTPGQGLQFLFEYFSETQRNKGNFPGRFSGRQFSNSRSEMNVSTLELGDSALYLCASSLMERGTDTQYFGPGTRLTVL.

Details on this clonotype: Its ends do not fully match the called genes, so a read error is possible. The chain couples TRBV6-1 to TRBJ2-7; D gene ambiguous. From germline, CDR1 is MNHNS and CDR2 SASEGT. The CDR3 is 16 residues long. CDR3 bases: TGTACCAGTAGTCAAACCGCCCGGACGGATACCTACGAGCAGTACTTC. This codes for CTSSQTARTDTYEQYF.

Comments on this clonotype: A read error may produce the germline difference seen at one junction end. The gene calls are TRBV12-3 or TRBV12-4 and TRBJ2-5, with 7 bases identical to TRBD2. The CDR3 covers 11 residues. CDR3 nucleotide sequence: TGTACCAGCCGGGGGGAAGAGACACAGTACTTC. Its protein is CTSRGEETQYF.

This chain uses TRBV4-1 with TRBJ1-4; TRBD1 matches at 8 bases. This CDR3 has 16 residues. The germline V gene encodes CDR1 MGHRA and CDR2 YSYEKL. The V and J ends lost 10 bases and 0 bases, in that order; junction bases with no gene match: 10. The CDR3 region has the DNA TGCGCCAACGGCCAAGGACAGGGTGCAACTAATGAAAAACTGTTTTTT. The encoded protein is CANGQGQGATNEKLFF.

Notes on this clonotype: The junction departs from the called germline gene at one end, perhaps through a read error. The J gene is TRBJ2-7, the V gene TRBV4-1; D remains ambiguous. The V gene's germline CDR1 is MGHRA and CDR2 YSYEKL. The CDR3 runs to 15 residues. CDR3 protein: CASRQWSSRLYEQYF. The CDR3 DNA follows: TGCGCCAGCCGCCAATGGTCCTCTCGCCTCTACGAGCAGTACTTC.

A word on this clonotype: This may come from a read error, since a much larger clone is one base off. The chain employs TRBV20-1 and TRBJ2-1; no firm D call. V was pared by 3 bases and J by 9 bases, with 15 bases between. The CDR3 runs 13 residues. Germline CDR1 and CDR2: DFQATT and SNEGSKA (reference sequence). This chain's CDR3 is CSASGPKGREQFF. The CDR3 DNA sequence: TGCAGTGCTAGCGGCCCAAAGGGTCGTGAGCAGTTCTTC.

Remarks on this clonotype: In this CDR3 the conserved last residue, phenylalanine or tryptophan, is missing, so a read error is likely. This chain connects TRBV11-2 to TRBJ1-5; D is undetermined. The germline V gene encodes CDR1 SGHAT and CDR2 FQNNGV. The CDR3 has 15 residues. The V end was cut by 3 bases, the J end by 1 base, with 10 bases between. The CDR3 nucleotides read TGTGCCAGCAGCTTTAACGGATTGAGCAATCAGCCCCAGCATTAT. Amino acid sequence: CASSFNGLSNQPQHY.

This rearrangement joins TRBV10-3 to TRBJ1-4; 10 positions agree with TRBD1. This CDR3 is 13 amino acids long. Germline V gene data show CDR1 as ENHRY and CDR2 as SYGVKD. This CDR3 reads CVTGTGENEKLFF. The CDR3 nucleotides are TGTGTCACCGGGACAGGGGAAAATGAAAAACTGTTTTTT.

With respect to this clonotype: One end of the junction does not line up with germline, which may come from a read error. The J gene is TRBJ1-2, the V gene TRBV10-2; TRBD1 matches at 7 bases. This CDR3 spans 14 amino acids. Germline CDR1 and CDR2: WSHSY and SAAADI. The CDR3: CASCDRQGSYGSTF. The CDR3 DNA sequence: TGCGCCAGCTGCGATAGACAGGGAAGCTATGGCTCCACCTTC.

This clonotype occurred once. This chain uses TRBV5-6 with TRBJ2-3; D is possibly TRBD2 (6 bases). Germline values: CDR1 SGHDT, CDR2 YYEEEE. V gave up 3 bases and J gave up 6 bases, with 26 bases separating them. This CDR3 is built from 18 residues. In DNA, the CDR3 is TGTGCCAGCAGCTGGGCCCGGGACGGCCGGGAGAATGGCGATACGCAGTATTTT. Its translation: CASSWARDGRENGDTQYF.

In the case of this clonotype: The CDR3 end shows no conserved phenylalanine or tryptophan, and so a read error is likely. This chain joins TRBV12-3 or TRBV12-4 and TRBJ2-2, with TRBD1 matching over 8 bases. CDR3 length: 15 amino acids. V dropped 5 bases and J dropped 7; count of bases not matched to a gene: 9. The CDR3 loop is CASSGGQADIGELFL. The CDR3 DNA is TGTGCCAGCAGTGGGGGACAGGCGGACATCGGGGAGCTGTTTCTT.

This chain uses TRBV5-1 with TRBJ2-1, with D uncertain. The germline V gene has CDR1 SGHRS and CDR2 YFSETQ. V gave up 3 bases and J gave up 1 base, with 14 bases separating them. CDR3 size: 16 residues. The CDR3: CASSSLADGSYNEQFF. The CDR3 DNA is TGCGCCAGCAGCTCCCTGGCCGACGGTTCCTACAATGAGCAGTTCTTC. The full variable domain, in which reference TRBV5-1 and TRBJ2-1 provide the parts outside the CDR3, is KAGVTQTPRYLIKTRGQQVTLSCSPISGHRSVSWYQQTPGQGLQFLFEYFSETQRNKGNFPGRFSGRQFSNSRSEMNVSTLELGDSALYLCASSSLADGSYNEQFFGPGTRLTVL.

The chain is built from TRBV11-2 and TRBJ2-1, with 10 nucleotides matching TRBD2. Germline values: CDR1 SGHAT, CDR2 FQNNGV. The CDR3 consists of 16 residues. V lost 9 bases, J lost 9 bases, and 17 bases stayed unmatched. The CDR3 loop is CASSPGGLAGVCEQFF. CDR3 coding DNA: TGTGCCAGTAGCCCAGGGGGGCTAGCGGGAGTTTGTGAGCAGTTCTTC.

This chain uses TRBV29-1 with TRBJ2-3, with 7 positions matching TRBD1. Germline assignment: CDR1 SQVTM and CDR2 ANQGSEA. V trimming: 4 bases; J trimming: 15 bases; junction bases outside the gene matches: 19. This CDR3 contains 14 residues. The CDR3 sequence: CSVAWTGAGDTQYF. CDR3 nucleotide sequence: TGCAGCGTTGCCTGGACAGGAGCAGGAGATACTCAATATTTT.

V usage is TRBV10-3 and J usage is TRBJ2-7; no reliable D call. The V end was cut by 7 bases, the J end by 8 bases, with 15 bases between. The CDR3 has 12 amino acids. Germline values: CDR1 ENHRY, CDR2 SYGVKD. DNA for the CDR3: TGTGCCATCAACCGAGACCGCCGGCAGCAGTACTTC. This codes for CAINRDRRQQYF.